This T cell receptor (beta chain) came from a study of shared clonotypes between healthy human individuals. TCRdb's copy holds only in-frame clones and misses some; the assay was immunoSEQ multiplex PCR. Among about 590,000 clones listed, about 95% were seen once. The CDR3 spans 15 residues. Germline CDR1 reads PRHDT; CDR2 reads FYEKMQ (reference sequence). V lost 5 bases and J lost 5; bases outside the gene matches: 12. Terminally differentiated effector memory CD45RA+ cells were excluded from the naive CD8 cells, which were CD45RO-negative and positively selected for CCR7. The chain recombines TRBV13 with TRBJ2-7; 7 bases match TRBD1. The specimen was naive CD8+ T cells sorted from blood. This clonotype was sampled from a woman under 40 in good health. CDR3 nucleotide sequence: TGTGCCAGCAGCATCCGGGACAGAGAGTATGACGAGCAGTACTTC. This encodes CASSIRDREYDEQYF.